Listed below are T cell receptor beta chains from one sample, sequenced in a study of blood T cells in healthy people across ages. TCRdb re-called the 5' RACE reads with MiXCR, one entry per CDR3 protein. The sample comprises around 620,000 distinct CDR3 sequences, roughly 28% of which are singletons, and approximately 18% rests with the top ten. Specimen: blood. The receptors derive from a woman in her 70s in good health. Each CDR3 is given with its conserved first and last residue. A D gene is named only where the DNA matches it firmly. Expanded clones are given a class, and other clones once, few, many or no size at all.

TRBD1 few TRBJ1-6 TRBV6-5 CASSCGGTGLVPLHF TGTGCCAGCAGTTGCGGAGGGACAGGTCTTGTACCCCTCCACTTT
TRBD2 few TRBJ2-3 TRBV2 CASSESAQRGAPQYF TGTGCCAGCAGTGAAAGTGCCCAGCGGGGGGCACCGCAGTATTTT
TRBD1 few TRBJ2-5 TRBV29-1 CSAPGTGKETQYF TGCAGCGCCCCCGGGACAGGGAAAGAGACCCAGTACTTC
NA NA TRBJ2-1 TRBV14 CASSQKTGNEQFF TGTGCCAGCAGCCAAAAAACCGGGAATGAGCAGTTCTTC
NA few TRBJ2-5 TRBV5-6 CASTMGKGETQYF TGTGCCAGCACCATGGGAAAGGGAGAGACCCAGTACTTC
TRBD2 NA TRBJ2-3 TRBV7-2 CASSSTSGGRRADTQYF TGTGCCAGCAGCTCAACTAGCGGGGGGCGCCGGGCAGATACGCAGTATTTT
NA few TRBJ2-1 TRBV12-3/TRBV12-4 CASSPILAGYNEQFF TGTGCCAGCAGTCCTATCCTGGCCGGATACAATGAGCAGTTCTTC
TRBD1 many TRBJ2-7 TRBV12-3/TRBV12-4 CASSLRGTVQYF TGTGCCAGCAGTCTAAGGGGGACAGTACAGTACTTC
NA NA TRBJ1-3 TRBV30 CAWSVLSENTIYF TGTGCCTGGAGTGTACTTTCAGAAAACACCATATATTTT
NA NA TRBJ2-7 TRBV5-1 CASSLGSLLNEQYF TGCGCCAGCAGCTTGGGATCCCTTCTAAACGAGCAGTACTTC
TRBD1 NA TRBJ1-2 TRBV7-9 CASRGGTGNYGYTF TGTGCCAGCAGGGGGGGGACAGGCAACTATGGCTACACCTTC
TRBD1 NA TRBJ1-2 TRBV12-3/TRBV12-4 CASSSGTGGSGYTF TGTGCCAGCAGTTCTGGGACAGGCGGGAGTGGCTACACCTTC
NA once TRBJ1-3 TRBV14 CASSLHSGFAGNTIYF TGTGCCAGCAGCCTCCACTCGGGATTCGCTGGAAACACCATATATTTT
TRBD1 many TRBJ2-3 TRBV7-2 CASSLGQGVDTQYF TGTGCCAGCAGCTTAGGGCAGGGGGTGGATACGCAGTATTTT
NA few TRBJ2-4 TRBV7-9 CASSSQVLAKNIQYF TGTGCCAGCAGCTCACAGGTTCTAGCCAAAAACATTCAGTACTTC
TRBD2 few TRBJ2-2 TRBV25-1 CASSEGTSSIGELFF TGTGCCAGCAGTGAAGGGACTAGTTCTATCGGGGAGCTGTTTTTT
NA NA TRBJ2-3 TRBV20-1 CSASETHTGTQYF TGCAGTGCTAGCGAAACTCACACAGGTACGCAGTATTTT
NA few TRBJ1-3 TRBV20-1 CSAGDFGNTIYF TGCAGTGCGGGTGATTTCGGAAACACCATATATTTT
TRBD2 few TRBJ2-2 TRBV5-1 CASSLLGGDTGELFF TGCGCCAGCAGCTTGCTGGGGGGGGACACCGGGGAGCTGTTTTTT
NA NA TRBJ2-7 TRBV5-1 CASSLAFNSYEQYF TGCGCCAGCAGCTTGGCCTTCAACTCCTACGAGCAGTACTTC
NA few TRBJ1-2 TRBV6-5 CASSYGWGEGGYTF TGTGCCAGCAGTTACGGCTGGGGCGAAGGAGGCTACACCTTC
NA many TRBJ2-5 TRBV4-2 CASSQDREETQYF TGTGCCAGCAGCCAAGACCGGGAAGAGACCCAGTACTTC
TRBD1 NA TRBJ2-2 TRBV6-2/TRBV6-3 CASRRGTGLHRELFF TGTGCCAGCAGGCGAGGGACAGGGTTGCACCGGGAGCTGTTTTTT
TRBD2 NA TRBJ2-7 TRBV3-1 CASSPAGASSYEQYF TGTGCCAGCAGCCCGGCGGGAGCAAGTTCCTACGAGCAGTACTTC
NA NA TRBJ1-1 TRBV6-2/TRBV6-3 CASSSPGRITEAFF TGTGCCAGCAGTTCCCCCGGACGGATCACTGAAGCTTTCTTT
NA few TRBJ1-2 TRBV20-1 CSARTADYGYTF TGCAGTGCTAGAACGGCAGACTATGGCTACACCTTC
TRBD1 NA TRBJ2-1 TRBV12-5 CASGLVPGQGYDEQFF TGTGCTAGTGGTTTGGTTCCGGGACAGGGGTATGATGAGCAGTTCTTC
NA NA TRBJ2-1 TRBV29-1 CSVTVGRLYNEQFF TGCAGCGTCACCGTGGGCCGTCTCTACAATGAGCAGTTCTTC
NA NA TRBJ1-1 TRBV18 CASSPLQGRNTEAFF TGTGCCAGCTCTCCTCTACAGGGAAGGAACACTGAAGCTTTCTTT
TRBD2 NA TRBJ2-5 TRBV20-1 CSARGLAGGQETRYF TGCAGTGCTAGGGGACTAGCGGGGGGACAAGAGACCCGGTACTTC
NA NA TRBJ1-4 TRBV11-2 CASTKGDRPINEKLFF TGTGCCAGCACCAAAGGAGACAGGCCTATTAATGAAAAACTGTTTTTT
NA few TRBJ2-7 TRBV6-5 CASSRDIGGSREQYF TGTGCCAGCAGCCGCGACATCGGGGGTTCTCGCGAGCAGTACTTC
NA few TRBJ2-5 TRBV4-2 CASSQDLNIAGQETQYF TGTGCCAGCAGCCAAGATCTTAATATTGCCGGCCAAGAGACCCAGTACTTC
NA few TRBJ2-6 TRBV20-1 CSAPPLGSSGANVLTF TGCAGTGCCCCTCCTCTGGGGAGCTCTGGGGCCAACGTCCTGACTTTC